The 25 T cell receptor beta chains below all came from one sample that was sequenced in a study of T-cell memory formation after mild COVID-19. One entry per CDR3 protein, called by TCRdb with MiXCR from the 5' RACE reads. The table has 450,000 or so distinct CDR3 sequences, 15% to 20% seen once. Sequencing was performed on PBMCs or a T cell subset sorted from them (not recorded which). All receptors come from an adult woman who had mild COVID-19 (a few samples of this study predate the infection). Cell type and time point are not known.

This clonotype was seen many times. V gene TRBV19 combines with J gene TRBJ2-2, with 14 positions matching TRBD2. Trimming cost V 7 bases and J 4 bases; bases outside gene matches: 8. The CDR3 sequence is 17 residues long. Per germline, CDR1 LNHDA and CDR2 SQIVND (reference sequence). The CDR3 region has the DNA TGTGCCAGTATTCAAACGGGACTAGCGGGAGTCACCGGGGAGCTGTTTTTT. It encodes CASIQTGLAGVTGELFF.

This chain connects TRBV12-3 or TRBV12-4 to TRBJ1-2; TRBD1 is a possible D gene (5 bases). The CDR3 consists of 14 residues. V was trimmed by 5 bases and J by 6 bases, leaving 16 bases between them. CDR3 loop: CASSPTPTAHGYTF. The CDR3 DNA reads TGTGCCAGCAGTCCTACCCCGACAGCGCATGGCTACACCTTC.

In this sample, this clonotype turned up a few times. The CDR3 loop reads CASSSGLTNTGELFF. The CDR3 region has the DNA TGTGCCAGCAGTTCCGGGCTAACGAACACCGGGGAGCTGTTTTTT. The rearrangement joins TRBV7-8 to TRBJ2-2; D unclear. The CDR3 has 15 amino acids. The germline V gene encodes CDR1 SGHVS and CDR2 FQNEAQ. Trimming pared 6 bases from V and 0 bases from J, leaving 11 bases between.

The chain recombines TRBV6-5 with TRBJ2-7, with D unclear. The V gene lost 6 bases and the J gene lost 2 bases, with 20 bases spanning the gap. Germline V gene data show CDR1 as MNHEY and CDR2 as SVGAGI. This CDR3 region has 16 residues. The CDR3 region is CASSSPSYTSTYEQYF. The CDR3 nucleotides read TGTGCCAGCAGCTCCCCGTCCTATACCAGCACCTACGAGCAGTACTTC.

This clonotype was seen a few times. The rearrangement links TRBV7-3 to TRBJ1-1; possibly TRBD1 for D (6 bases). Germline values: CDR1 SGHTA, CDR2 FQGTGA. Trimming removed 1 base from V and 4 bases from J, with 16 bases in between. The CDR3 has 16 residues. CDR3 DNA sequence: TGTGCCAGCAGCTTAATTGCGGTGACAGGAATCACTGAAGCTTTCTTT. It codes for CASSLIAVTGITEAFF.

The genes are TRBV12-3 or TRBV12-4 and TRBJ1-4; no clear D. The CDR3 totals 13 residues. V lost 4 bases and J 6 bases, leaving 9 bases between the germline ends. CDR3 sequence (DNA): TGTGCCAGCAGTTCCCGAAGGTATGAAAAACTGTTTTTT. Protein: CASSSRRYEKLFF.

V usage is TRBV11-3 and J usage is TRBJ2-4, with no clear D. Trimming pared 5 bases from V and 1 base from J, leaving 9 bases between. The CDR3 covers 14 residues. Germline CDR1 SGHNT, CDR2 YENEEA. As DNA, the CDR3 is TGTGCCAGCAGCCCGGAGCCGGCCAAAAACATTCAGTACTTC. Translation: CASSPEPAKNIQYF.

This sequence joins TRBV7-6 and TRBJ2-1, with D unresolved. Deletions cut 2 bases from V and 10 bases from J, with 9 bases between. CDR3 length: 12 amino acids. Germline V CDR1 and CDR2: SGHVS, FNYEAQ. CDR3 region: CASSLFPIEQFF. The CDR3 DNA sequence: TGTGCCAGCAGCTTATTTCCTATCGAGCAGTTCTTC.

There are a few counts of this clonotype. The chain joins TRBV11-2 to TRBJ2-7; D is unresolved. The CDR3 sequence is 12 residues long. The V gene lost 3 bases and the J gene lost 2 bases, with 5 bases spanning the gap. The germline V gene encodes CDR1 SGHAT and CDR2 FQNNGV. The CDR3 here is CASSFRTYEQYF. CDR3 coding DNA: TGTGCCAGCAGCTTTCGGACCTACGAGCAGTACTTC.

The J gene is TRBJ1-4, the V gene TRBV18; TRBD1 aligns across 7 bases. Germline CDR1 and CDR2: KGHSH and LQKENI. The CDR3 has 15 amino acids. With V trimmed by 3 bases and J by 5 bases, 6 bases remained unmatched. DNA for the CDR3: TGTGCCAGCTCACCGCCGGGACAGCGGAATGAAAAACTGTTTTTT. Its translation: CASSPPGQRNEKLFF.

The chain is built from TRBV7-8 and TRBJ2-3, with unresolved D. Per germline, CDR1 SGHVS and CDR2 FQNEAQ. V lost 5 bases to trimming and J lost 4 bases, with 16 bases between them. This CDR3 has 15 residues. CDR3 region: CASSRPSDEADTQYF. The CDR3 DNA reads TGTGCCAGCAGCCGGCCTTCGGACGAGGCAGATACGCAGTATTTT.

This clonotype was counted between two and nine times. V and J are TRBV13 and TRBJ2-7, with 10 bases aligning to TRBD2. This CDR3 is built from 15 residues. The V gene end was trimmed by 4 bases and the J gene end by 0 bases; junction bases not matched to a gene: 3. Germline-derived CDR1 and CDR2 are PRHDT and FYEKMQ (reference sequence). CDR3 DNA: TGTGCCAGCAGCTCTGGACTAGCGGACTCCTACGAGCAGTACTTC. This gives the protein CASSSGLADSYEQYF.

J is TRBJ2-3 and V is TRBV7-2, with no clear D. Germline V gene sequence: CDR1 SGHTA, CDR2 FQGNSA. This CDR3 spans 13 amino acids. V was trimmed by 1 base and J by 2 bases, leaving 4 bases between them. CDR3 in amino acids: CASSLVHTDTQYF. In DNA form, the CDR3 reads TGTGCCAGCAGCTTAGTACACACAGATACGCAGTATTTT.

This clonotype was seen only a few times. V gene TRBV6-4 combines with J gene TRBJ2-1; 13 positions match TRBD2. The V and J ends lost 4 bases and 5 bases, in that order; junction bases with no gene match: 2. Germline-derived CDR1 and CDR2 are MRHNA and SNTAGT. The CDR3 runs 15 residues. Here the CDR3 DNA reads TGTGCCAGCAGTGCGGGACTAGCGGGGAACAATGAGCAGTTCTTC. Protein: CASSAGLAGNNEQFF.

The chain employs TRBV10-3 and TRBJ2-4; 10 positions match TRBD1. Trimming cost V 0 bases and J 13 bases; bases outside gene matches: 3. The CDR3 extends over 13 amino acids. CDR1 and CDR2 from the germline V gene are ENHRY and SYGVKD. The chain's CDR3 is CAISESGQGSQYF. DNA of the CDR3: TGTGCCATCAGTGAGTCGGGACAGGGGAGCCAGTACTTC.

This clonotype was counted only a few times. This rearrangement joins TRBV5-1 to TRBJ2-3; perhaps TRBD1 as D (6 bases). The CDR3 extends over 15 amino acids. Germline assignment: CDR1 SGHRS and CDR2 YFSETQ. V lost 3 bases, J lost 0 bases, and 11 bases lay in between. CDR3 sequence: CASSWGTTSTDTQYF. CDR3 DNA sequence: TGCGCCAGCAGCTGGGGGACAACTAGCACAGATACGCAGTATTTT.

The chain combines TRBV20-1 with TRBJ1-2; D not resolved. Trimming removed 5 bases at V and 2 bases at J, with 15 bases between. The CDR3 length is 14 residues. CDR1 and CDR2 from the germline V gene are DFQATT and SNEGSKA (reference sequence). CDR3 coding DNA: TGCAGTGCTCTACTCCACGTATACAACTATGGCTACACCTTC. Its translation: CSALLHVYNYGYTF.

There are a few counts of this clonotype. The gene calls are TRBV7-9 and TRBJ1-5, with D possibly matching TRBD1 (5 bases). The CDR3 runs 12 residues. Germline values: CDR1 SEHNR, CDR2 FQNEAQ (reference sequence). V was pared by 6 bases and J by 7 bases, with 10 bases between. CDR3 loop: CASSQGPQPQHF. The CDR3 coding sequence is TGTGCCAGCAGTCAGGGACCGCAGCCCCAGCATTTT. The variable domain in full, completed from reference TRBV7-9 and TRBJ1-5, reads DTGVSQNPRHKITKRGQNVTFRCDPISEHNRLYWYRQTLGQGPEFLTYFQNEAQLEKSRLLSDRFSAERPKGSFSTLEIQRTEQGDSAMYLCASSQGPQPQHFGDGTRLSIL.

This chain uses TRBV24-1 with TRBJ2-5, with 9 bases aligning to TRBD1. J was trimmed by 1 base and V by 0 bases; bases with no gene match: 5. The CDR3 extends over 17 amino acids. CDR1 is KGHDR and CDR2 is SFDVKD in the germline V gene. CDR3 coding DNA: TGTGCCACCAGTGATTTGCCCGGGACAGGGAGCCAAGAGACCCAGTACTTC. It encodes CATSDLPGTGSQETQYF.

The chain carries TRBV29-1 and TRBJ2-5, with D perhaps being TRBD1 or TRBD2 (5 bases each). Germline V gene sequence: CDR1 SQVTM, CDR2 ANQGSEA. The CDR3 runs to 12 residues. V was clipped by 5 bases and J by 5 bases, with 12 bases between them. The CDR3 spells CSVLEGSETQYF. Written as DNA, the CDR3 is TGCAGCGTTCTTGAGGGGTCGGAGACCCAGTACTTC.

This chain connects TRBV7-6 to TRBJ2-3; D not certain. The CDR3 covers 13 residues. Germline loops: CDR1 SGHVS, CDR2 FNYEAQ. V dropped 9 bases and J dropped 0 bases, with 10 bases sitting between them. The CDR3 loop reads CASQAVSTDTQYF. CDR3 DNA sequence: TGTGCCAGTCAGGCTGTGAGCACAGATACGCAGTATTTT.

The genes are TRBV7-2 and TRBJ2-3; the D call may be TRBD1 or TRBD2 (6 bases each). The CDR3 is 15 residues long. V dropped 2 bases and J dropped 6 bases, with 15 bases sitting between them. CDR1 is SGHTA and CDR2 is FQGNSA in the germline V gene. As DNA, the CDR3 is TGTGCCAGCAGCTTAAGTTCGACTAGGGGGGATACGCAGTATTTT. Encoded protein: CASSLSSTRGDTQYF. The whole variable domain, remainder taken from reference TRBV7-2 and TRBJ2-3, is GAGVSQSPSNKVTEKGKDVELRCDPISGHTALYWYRQSLGQGLEFLIYFQGNSAPDKSGLPSDRFSAERTGGSVSTLTIQRTQQEDSAVYLCASSLSSTRGDTQYFGPGTRLTVL.

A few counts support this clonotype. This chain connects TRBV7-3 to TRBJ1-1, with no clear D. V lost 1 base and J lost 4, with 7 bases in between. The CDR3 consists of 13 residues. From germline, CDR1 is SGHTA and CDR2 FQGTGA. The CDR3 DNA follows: TGTGCCAGCAGCTTAAAGGGTTCCACTGAAGCTTTCTTT. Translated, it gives CASSLKGSTEAFF.

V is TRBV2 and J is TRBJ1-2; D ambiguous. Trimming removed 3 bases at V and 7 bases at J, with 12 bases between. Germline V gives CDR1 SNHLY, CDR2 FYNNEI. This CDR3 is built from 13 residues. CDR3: CASSDLTVSGYTF. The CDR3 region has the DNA TGTGCCAGCAGTGATCTTACAGTCAGTGGCTACACCTTC.

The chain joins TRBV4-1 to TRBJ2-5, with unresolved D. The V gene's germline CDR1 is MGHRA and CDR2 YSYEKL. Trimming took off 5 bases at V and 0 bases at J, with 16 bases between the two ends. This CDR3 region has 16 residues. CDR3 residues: CASSARPLRNQETQYF. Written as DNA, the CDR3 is TGCGCCAGCAGCGCCCGGCCCCTCAGGAACCAAGAGACCCAGTACTTC.